This TCR beta chain emerged from a study of identifying expanded T cells in peripheral blood. Study-wide results and limits: Variance in clone template counts between approximately 2-week samples significantly increased with total template count across all healthy donors.

Libraries were prepared by immunoSEQ multiplex PCR; TCRdb keeps only in-frame clonotypes and omits some of them. The sample includes 70,000 to 100,000 clones, 70% to 90% of them seen just once. Collection occurred without any documented infections or immune events in donors. Germline-derived CDR1 and CDR2 are LGHNT and FRNRAP. Trimming removed 4 bases at V and 11 bases at J, with 14 bases between. The CDR3 contains 12 residues. As regards this clone: Its matching antigen is unknown.

The clonotype originates from a person aged 18 to 75 in good health. Sequencing used blood. The chain recombines TRBV12-5 with TRBJ2-5; D is unresolved. The CDR3 spells CASGSSRLSQYF. The CDR3 DNA follows: TGTGCTAGTGGTTCCTCAAGATTATCGCAGTACTTC. Filled out from reference TRBV12-5 and TRBJ2-5, the complete variable domain reads DARVTQTPRHKVTEMGQEVTMRCQPILGHNTVFWYRQTMMQGLELLAYFRNRAPLDDSGMPKDRFSAEMPDATLATLKIQPSEPRDSAVYFCASGSSRLSQYFGPGTRLLVL.